This T cell receptor beta chain was documented in a study of shared clonotypes between healthy human individuals. This CDR3 has 15 amino acids. The ends lost 4 bases at V and 5 bases at J; junction bases unmatched: 12. Germline CDR1 GTSNPN, CDR2 SVGIG (reference sequence). Some clones are missing from TCRdb's copy, which holds only in-frame ones; the method was immunoSEQ multiplex PCR. The table shows about 1 million clones, with more than 60% occurring only once. The rearrangement links TRBV30 to TRBJ2-5; 8 bases line up with TRBD2. Sequenced: memory CD4+ T cells sorted from blood. Sample subset: CD45RA-negative fraction. The sequence came from a young man in good health. CDR3 region: CAWNSGTRLGETQYF. The CDR3 nucleotides read TGTGCCTGGAATTCCGGGACTAGATTAGGGGAGACCCAGTACTTC.